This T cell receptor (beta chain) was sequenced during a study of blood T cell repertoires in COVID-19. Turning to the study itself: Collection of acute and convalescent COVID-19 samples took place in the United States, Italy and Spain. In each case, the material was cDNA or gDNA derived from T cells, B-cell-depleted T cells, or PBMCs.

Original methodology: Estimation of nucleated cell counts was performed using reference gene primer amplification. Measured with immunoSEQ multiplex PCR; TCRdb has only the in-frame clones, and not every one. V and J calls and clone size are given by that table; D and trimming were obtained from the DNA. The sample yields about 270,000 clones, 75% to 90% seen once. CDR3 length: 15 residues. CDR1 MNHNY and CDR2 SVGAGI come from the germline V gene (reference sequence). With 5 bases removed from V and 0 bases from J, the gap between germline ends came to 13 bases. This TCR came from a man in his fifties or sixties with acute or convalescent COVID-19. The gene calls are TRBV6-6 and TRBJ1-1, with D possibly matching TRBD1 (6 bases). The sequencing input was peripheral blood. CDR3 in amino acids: CASSPTGTLNTEAFF. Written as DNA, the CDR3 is TGTGCCAGCAGTCCCACCGGGACACTGAACACTGAAGCTTTCTTT.